The clone carrying this TCR beta chain appeared many times. TCRdb called the 5' RACE reads again in MiXCR, with one record for every CDR3 protein. The sample yields 27,000 or so distinct CDR3 sequences, 4% to 5.5% seen once. The data were taken from a study of T cells after yellow fever vaccination. Study-level points and caveats: The booster saw the reappearance of most primary-vaccination clones (approximately 97% CD4, less than 90% CD8). The secondary response was weaker, and its peak arrived faster, on day 5 versus 15. Any FACS-sorted repertoire could hold abundant clonotypes that contaminate it from the bulk population.

CDR3 length equals 15 residues. In germline, CDR1 is SGHDN, CDR2 FVKESK. J was trimmed by 4 bases and V by 6 bases; bases with no gene match: 9. The chain has TRBV14 and TRBJ1-5; 7 nucleotides line up with TRBD1. This material consisted of PBMCs, either bulk or a sorted T-cell subset (CD4+, CD8+, memory, or dextramer-sorted; not recorded which), taken on the day of the yellow fever booster vaccination. The TCR comes from a man younger than 35 who received the YFV17D yellow fever vaccine. The CDR3 reads CASSPTTGSNQPQHF. The CDR3 region has the DNA TGTGCCAGCAGTCCTACGACAGGGAGTAATCAGCCCCAGCATTTT.